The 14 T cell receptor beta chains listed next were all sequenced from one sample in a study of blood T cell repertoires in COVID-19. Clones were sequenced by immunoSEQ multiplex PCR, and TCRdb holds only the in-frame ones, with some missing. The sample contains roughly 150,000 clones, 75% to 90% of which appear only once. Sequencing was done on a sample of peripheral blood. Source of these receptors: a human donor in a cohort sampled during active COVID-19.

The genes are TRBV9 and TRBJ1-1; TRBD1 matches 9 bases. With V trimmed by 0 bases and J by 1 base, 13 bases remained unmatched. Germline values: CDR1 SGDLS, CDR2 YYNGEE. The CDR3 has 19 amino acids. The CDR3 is CASSVATVPGQGTNTEAFF. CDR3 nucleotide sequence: TGTGCCAGCAGCGTAGCTACCGTCCCGGGACAGGGAACGAACACTGAAGCTTTCTTT.

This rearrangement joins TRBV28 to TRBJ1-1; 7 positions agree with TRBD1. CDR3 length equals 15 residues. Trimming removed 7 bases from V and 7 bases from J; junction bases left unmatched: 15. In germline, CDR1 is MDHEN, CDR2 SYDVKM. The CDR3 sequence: CASKIGGSRLGEAFF. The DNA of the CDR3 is TGTGCCAGCAAAATAGGGGGCTCAAGGCTTGGTGAAGCTTTCTTT.

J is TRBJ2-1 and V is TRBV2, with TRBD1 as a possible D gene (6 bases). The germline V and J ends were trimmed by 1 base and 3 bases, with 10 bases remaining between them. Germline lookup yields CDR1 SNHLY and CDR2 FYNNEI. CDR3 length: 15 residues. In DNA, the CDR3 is TGTGCCAGCAGTGAAGTGGGGGCGGGCTACAATGAGCAGTTCTTC. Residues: CASSEVGAGYNEQFF.

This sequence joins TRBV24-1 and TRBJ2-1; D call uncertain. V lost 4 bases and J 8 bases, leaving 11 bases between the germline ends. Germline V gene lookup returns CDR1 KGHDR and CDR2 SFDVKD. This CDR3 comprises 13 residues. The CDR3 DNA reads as TGTGCCACCAGTGACTCCCAAGCTCATGAGCAGTTCTTC. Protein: CATSDSQAHEQFF.

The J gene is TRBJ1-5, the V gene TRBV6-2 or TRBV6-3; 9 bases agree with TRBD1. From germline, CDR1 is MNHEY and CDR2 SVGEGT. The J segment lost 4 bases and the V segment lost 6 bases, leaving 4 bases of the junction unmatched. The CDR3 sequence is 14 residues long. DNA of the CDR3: TGTGCCAGCAGCCTGGACAGGGGTAATCAGCCCCAGCATTTT. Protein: CASSLDRGNQPQHF.

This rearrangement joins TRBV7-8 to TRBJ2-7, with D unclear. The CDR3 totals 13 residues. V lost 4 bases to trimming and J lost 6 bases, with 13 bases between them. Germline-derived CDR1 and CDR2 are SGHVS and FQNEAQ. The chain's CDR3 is CASSSVDLREQYF. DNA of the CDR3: TGTGCCAGCAGCTCCGTAGATCTACGCGAGCAGTACTTC.

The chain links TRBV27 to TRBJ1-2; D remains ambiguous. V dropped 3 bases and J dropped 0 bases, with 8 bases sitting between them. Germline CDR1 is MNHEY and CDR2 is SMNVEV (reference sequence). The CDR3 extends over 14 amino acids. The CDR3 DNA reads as TGTGCCAGCAGTTTCGTCGGGGCTAACTATGGCTACACCTTC. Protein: CASSFVGANYGYTF.

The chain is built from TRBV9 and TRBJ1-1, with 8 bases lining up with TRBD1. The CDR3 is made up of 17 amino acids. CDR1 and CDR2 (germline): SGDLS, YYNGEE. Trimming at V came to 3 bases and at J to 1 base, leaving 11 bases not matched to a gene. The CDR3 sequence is CASSAPDRGGGNTEAFF. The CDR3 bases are TGTGCCAGCAGCGCCCCCGACAGGGGAGGAGGGAACACTGAAGCTTTCTTT.

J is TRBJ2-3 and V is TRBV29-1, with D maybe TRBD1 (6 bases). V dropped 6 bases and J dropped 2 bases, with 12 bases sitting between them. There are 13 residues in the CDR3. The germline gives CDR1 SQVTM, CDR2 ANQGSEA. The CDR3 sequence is CSVTGRVTDTQYF. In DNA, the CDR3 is TGCAGCGTCACAGGGCGAGTCACAGATACGCAGTATTTT.

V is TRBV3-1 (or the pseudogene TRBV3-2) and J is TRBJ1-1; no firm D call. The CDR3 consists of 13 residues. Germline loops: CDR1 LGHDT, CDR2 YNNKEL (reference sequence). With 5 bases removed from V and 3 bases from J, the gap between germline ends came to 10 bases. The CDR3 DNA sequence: TGTGCCAGCAGCTCTAATCCGGACACTGAAGCTTTCTTT. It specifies CASSSNPDTEAFF.

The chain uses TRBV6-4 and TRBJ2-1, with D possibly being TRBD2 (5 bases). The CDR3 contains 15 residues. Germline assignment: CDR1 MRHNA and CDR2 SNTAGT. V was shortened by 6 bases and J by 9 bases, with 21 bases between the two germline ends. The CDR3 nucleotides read TGTGCCAGCAGCCGACTTTCTAGCAGTATCAGTGAGCAGTTCTTC. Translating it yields CASSRLSSSISEQFF.

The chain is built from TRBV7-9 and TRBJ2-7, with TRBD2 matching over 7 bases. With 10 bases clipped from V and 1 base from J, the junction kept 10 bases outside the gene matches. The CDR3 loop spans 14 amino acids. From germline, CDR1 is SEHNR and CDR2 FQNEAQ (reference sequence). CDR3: CANKREVYSYEQYV. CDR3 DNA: TGTGCCAACAAACGGGAGGTCTATTCCTACGAGCAGTACGTC.

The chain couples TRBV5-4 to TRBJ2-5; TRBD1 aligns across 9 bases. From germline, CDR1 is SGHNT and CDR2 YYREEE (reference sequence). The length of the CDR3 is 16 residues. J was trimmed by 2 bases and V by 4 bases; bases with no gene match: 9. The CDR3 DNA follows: TGTGCCAGCAGCCCGGCAGGCGGACAGGGGCAAGAGACCCAGTACTTC. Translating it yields CASSPAGGQGQETQYF.

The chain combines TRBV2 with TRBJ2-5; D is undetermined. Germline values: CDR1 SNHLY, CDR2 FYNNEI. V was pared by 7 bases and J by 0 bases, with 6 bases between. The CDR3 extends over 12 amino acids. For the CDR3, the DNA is TGTGCCAGCACCCCTTACCAAGAGACCCAGTACTTC. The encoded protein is CASTPYQETQYF.